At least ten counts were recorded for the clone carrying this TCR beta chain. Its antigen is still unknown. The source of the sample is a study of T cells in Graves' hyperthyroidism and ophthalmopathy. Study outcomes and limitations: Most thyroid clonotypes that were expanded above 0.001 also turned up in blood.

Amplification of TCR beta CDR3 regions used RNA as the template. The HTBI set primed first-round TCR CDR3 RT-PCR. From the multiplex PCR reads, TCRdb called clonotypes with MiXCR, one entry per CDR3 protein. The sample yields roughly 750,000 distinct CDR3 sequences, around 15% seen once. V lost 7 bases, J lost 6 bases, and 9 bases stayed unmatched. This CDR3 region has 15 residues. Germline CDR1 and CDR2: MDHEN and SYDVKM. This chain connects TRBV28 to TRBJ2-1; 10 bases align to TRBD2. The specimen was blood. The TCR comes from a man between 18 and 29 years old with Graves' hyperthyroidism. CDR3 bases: TGTGCCAGCACCTCACTAGCGGGAAAGATCAATGAGCAGTTCTTC. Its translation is CASTSLAGKINEQFF.